Listed below are T cell receptor beta chains from one sample, sequenced in a study of identical twins. TCRdb processed the 5' RACE reads anew with MiXCR; each CDR3 protein has one entry. The sample holds approximately 620,000 distinct CDR3 sequences, approximately 9% seen once. This sample also appeared in a second study, on yellow fever vaccine responses in identical twins.

The specimen sequenced was PBMCs. These TCRs come from a woman under 30 in good health. The CDR3 runs from the conserved cysteine through the conserved F or W.

V gene: TRBV14
CDR3 length: 14
J gene: TRBJ2-1
CDR3 protein: CASSPRHFGNEQFF

V gene: TRBV30
CDR3 length: 16
J gene: TRBJ2-2
CDR3 protein: CAWRVPGNGNTGELFF

V gene: TRBV5-1
CDR3 length: 15
J gene: TRBJ2-2
CDR3 protein: CASSSGQGNTGELFF

V gene: TRBV7-9
CDR3 length: 13
J gene: TRBJ2-7
CDR3 protein: CASRETLTYEQYF

V gene: TRBV6-1
CDR3 length: 13
J gene: TRBJ2-2
CDR3 protein: CASSGQGAWELFF

V gene: TRBV5-1
CDR3 length: 14
J gene: TRBJ2-2
CDR3 protein: CASSTLAGYGELFF

V gene: TRBV20-1
CDR3 length: 16
J gene: TRBJ2-1
CDR3 protein: CSARDHVGLSGRAPFF

V gene: TRBV7-8
CDR3 length: 18
J gene: TRBJ2-3
CDR3 protein: CASSFPLAGGESTDTQYF

V gene: TRBV14
CDR3 length: 16
J gene: TRBJ2-3
CDR3 protein: CASSPRTVLRAGTQYF

V gene: TRBV6-5
CDR3 length: 15
J gene: TRBJ2-5
CDR3 protein: CASSYVPVLGETQYF

V gene: TRBV7-8
CDR3 length: 17
J gene: TRBJ2-3
CDR3 protein: CASSLAIRAGSTDTQYF

V gene: TRBV29-1
CDR3 length: 16
J gene: TRBJ2-1
CDR3 protein: CSSYAAIASKGNEQFF

V gene: TRBV12-3/TRBV12-4
CDR3 length: 14
J gene: TRBJ1-4
CDR3 protein: CASSFGARFEKLFF

V gene: TRBV3-1
CDR3 length: 14
J gene: TRBJ1-5
CDR3 protein: CASSQGLKGQPQHF

V gene: TRBV6-1
CDR3 length: 13
J gene: TRBJ2-7
CDR3 protein: CASGQGQSYEQYF

V gene: TRBV20-1
CDR3 length: 13
J gene: TRBJ2-1
CDR3 protein: CSATAVGSVEQFF

V gene: TRBV9
CDR3 length: 13
J gene: TRBJ2-1
CDR3 protein: CASSPSSRQTQFF

V gene: TRBV5-1
CDR3 length: 13
J gene: TRBJ1-6
CDR3 protein: CASREGSNSPLHF

V gene: TRBV20-1
CDR3 length: 15
J gene: TRBJ2-1
CDR3 protein: CSALTSGRSRAEQFF

V gene: TRBV7-2
CDR3 length: 14
J gene: TRBJ2-5
CDR3 protein: CASSHIVSGETQYF

V gene: TRBV20-1
CDR3 length: 17
J gene: TRBJ2-1
CDR3 protein: CSASRALAGRSYNEQFF

V gene: TRBV27
CDR3 length: 16
J gene: TRBJ2-7
CDR3 protein: CASSQGGWGGVYEQYF